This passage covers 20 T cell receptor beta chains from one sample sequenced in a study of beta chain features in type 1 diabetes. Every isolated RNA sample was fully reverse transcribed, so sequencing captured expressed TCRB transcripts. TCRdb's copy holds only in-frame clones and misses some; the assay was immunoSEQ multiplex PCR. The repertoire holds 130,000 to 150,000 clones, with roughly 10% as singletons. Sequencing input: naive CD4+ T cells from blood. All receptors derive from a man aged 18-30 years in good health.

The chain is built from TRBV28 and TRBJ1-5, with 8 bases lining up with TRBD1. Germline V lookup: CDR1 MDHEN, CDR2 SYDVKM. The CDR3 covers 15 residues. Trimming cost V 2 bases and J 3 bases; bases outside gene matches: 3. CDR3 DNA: TGTGCCAGCAGTTTAGGGGACAGGATCAATCAGCCCCAGCATTTT. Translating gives CASSLGDRINQPQHF. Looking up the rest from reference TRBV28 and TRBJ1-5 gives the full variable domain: DVKVTQSSRYLVKRTGEKVFLECVQDMDHENMFWYRQDPGLGLRLIYFSYDVKMKEKGDIPEGYSVSREKKERFSLILESASTNQTSMYLCASSLGDRINQPQHFGDGTRLSIL.

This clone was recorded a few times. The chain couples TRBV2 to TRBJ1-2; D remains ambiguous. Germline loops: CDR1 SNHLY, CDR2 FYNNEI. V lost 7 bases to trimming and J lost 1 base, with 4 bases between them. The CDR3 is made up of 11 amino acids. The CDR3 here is CASTDNYGYTF. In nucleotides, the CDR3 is TGTGCCAGCACAGATAACTATGGCTACACCTTC.

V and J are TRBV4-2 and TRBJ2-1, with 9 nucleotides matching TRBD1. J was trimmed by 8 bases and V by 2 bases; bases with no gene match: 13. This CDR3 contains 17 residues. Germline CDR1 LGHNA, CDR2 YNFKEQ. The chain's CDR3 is CASSQTPPGQGRDEQFF. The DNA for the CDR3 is TGTGCCAGCAGCCAAACACCACCGGGACAGGGTAGGGATGAGCAGTTCTTC.

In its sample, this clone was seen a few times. As DNA, the CDR3 is TGTGCCTGGAGTCGGACACCTGAAAAACTGTTTTTT. Encoded protein: CAWSRTPEKLFF. This chain uses TRBV30 with TRBJ1-4; D is possibly TRBD1 (5 bases). Germline V gives CDR1 GTSNPN, CDR2 SVGIG (reference sequence). The CDR3 has 12 residues. Trimming took 2 bases from V and 7 from J, leaving 8 bases between them.

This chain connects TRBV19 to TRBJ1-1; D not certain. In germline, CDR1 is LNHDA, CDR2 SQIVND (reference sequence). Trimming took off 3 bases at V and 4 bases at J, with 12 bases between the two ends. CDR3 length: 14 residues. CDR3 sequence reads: CASSIHRGPTEAFF. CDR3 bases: TGTGCCAGTAGTATTCATCGGGGTCCCACTGAAGCTTTCTTT.

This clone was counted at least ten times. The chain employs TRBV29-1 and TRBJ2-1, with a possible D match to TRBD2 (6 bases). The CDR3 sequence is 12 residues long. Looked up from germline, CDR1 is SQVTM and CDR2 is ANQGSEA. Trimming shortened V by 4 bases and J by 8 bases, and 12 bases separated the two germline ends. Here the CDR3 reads CSVGGGGDEQFF. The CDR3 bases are TGCAGCGTTGGTGGTGGAGGGGATGAGCAGTTCTTC.

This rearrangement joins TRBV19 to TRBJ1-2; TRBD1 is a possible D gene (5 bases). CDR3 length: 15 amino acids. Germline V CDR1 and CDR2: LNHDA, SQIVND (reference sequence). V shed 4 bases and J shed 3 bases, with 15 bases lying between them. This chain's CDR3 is CASSTDTGRYYGYTF. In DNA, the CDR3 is TGTGCCAGTAGTACGGACACCGGCAGATACTATGGCTACACCTTC.

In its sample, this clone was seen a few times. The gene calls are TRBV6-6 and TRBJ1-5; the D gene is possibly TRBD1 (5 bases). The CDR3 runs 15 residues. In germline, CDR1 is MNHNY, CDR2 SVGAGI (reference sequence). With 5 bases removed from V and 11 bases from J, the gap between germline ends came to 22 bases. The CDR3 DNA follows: TGTGCCAGCAGTGCGCCGAGACAGCCAAATTGGTCCCAGCATTTT. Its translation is CASSAPRQPNWSQHF.

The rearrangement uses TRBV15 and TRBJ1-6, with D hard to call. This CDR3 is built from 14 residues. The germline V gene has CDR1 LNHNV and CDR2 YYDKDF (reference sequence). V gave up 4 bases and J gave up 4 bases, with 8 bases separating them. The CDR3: CATSTGTYNSPLHF. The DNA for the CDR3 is TGTGCCACCAGCACAGGAACTTATAATTCACCCCTCCACTTT.

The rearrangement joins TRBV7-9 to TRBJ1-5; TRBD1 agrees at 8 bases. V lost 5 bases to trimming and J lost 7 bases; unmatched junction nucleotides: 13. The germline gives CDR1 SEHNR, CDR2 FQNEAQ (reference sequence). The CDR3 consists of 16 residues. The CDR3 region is CASSTRQGSAEQPQHF. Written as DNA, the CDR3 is TGTGCCAGCAGCACGAGACAGGGGAGTGCCGAGCAGCCCCAGCATTTT. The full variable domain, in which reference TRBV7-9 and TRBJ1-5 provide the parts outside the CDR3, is DTGVSQNPRHKITKRGQNVTFRCDPISEHNRLYWYRQTLGQGPEFLTYFQNEAQLEKSRLLSDRFSAERPKGSFSTLEIQRTEQGDSAMYLCASSTRQGSAEQPQHFGDGTRLSIL.

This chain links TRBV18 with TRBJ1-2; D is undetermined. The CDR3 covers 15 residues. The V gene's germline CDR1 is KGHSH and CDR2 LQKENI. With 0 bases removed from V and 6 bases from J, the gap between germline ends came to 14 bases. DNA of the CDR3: TGTGCCAGCTCACCACCGGCTGTGAGGAGTCATGGCTACACCTTC. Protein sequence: CASSPPAVRSHGYTF. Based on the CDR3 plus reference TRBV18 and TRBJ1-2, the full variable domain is NAGVMQNPRHLVRRRGQEARLRCSPMKGHSHVYWYRQLPEEGLKFMVYLQKENIIDESGMPKERFSAEFPKEGPSILRIQQVVRGDSAAYFCASSPPAVRSHGYTFGSGTRLTVV.

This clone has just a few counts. This CDR3 reads CASSSLTRRLGGETQYF. The CDR3, as DNA: TGTGCCAGCAGCTCACTGACACGCCGACTGGGGGGGGAGACCCAGTACTTC. The V gene is TRBV5-5, the J gene TRBJ2-5, with 7 bases matching TRBD2. CDR1 and CDR2 from the germline V gene are SGHKS and YYEKEE (reference sequence). J was trimmed by 5 bases and V by 3 bases; bases with no gene match: 16. The CDR3 sequence is 17 residues long.

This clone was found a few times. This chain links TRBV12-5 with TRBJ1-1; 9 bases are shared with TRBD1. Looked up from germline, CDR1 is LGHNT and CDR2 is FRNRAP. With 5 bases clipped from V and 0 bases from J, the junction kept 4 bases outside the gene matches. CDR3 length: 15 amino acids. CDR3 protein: CASGAGQGMNTEAFF. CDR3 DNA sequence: TGTGCTAGTGGTGCCGGACAGGGGATGAACACTGAAGCTTTCTTT.

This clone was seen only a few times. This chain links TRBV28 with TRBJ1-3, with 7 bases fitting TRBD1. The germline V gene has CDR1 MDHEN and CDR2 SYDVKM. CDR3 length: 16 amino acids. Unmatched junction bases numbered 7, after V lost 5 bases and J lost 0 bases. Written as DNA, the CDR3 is TGTGCCAGCAGTGAGGGGGCATGGAGCTCTGGAAACACCATATATTTT. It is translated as CASSEGAWSSGNTIYF. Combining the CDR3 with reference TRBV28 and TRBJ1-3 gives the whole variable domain DVKVTQSSRYLVKRTGEKVFLECVQDMDHENMFWYRQDPGLGLRLIYFSYDVKMKEKGDIPEGYSVSREKKERFSLILESASTNQTSMYLCASSEGAWSSGNTIYFGEGSWLTVV.

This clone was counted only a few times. The CDR3 here is CASSHSTGTDTQYF. CDR3 coding DNA: TGCGCCAGCAGTCACAGTACAGGCACAGATACGCAGTATTTT. This chain joins TRBV4-3 and TRBJ2-3; D is unclear. V was pared by 6 bases and J by 1 base, with 11 bases between. The CDR3 extends over 14 amino acids. CDR1 is LGHNA and CDR2 is YSLEER in the germline V gene.

CDR3 protein: CASSSGGSSGNTIYF. CDR3 sequence (DNA): TGTGCCAGCAGCTCAGGGGGCAGCTCTGGAAACACCATATATTTT. The rearrangement links TRBV7-6 to TRBJ1-3, with 8 bases aligning to TRBD1. The V gene end was trimmed by 4 bases and the J gene end by 0 bases; junction bases not matched to a gene: 2. Germline CDR1 SGHVS, CDR2 FNYEAQ. This CDR3 region has 15 residues.

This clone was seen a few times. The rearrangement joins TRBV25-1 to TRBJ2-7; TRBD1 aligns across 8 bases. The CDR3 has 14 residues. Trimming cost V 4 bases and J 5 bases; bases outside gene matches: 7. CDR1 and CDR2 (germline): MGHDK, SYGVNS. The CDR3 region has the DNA TGTGCCAGCAGTGGTCGGACAGGGATGGACGAGCAGTACTTC. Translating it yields CASSGRTGMDEQYF.

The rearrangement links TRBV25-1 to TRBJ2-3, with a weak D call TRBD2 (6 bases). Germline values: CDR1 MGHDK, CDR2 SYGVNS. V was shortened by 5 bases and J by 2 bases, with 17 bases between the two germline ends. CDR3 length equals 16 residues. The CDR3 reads CASSPLGGAPTDTQYF. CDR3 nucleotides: TGTGCCAGCAGTCCCCTCGGCGGGGCCCCCACAGATACGCAGTATTTT. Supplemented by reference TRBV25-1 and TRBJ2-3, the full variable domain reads EADIYQTPRYLVIGTGKKITLECSQTMGHDKMYWYQQDPGMELHLIHYSYGVNSTEKGDLSSESTVSRIRTEHFPLTLESARPSHTSQYLCASSPLGGAPTDTQYFGPGTRLTVL.

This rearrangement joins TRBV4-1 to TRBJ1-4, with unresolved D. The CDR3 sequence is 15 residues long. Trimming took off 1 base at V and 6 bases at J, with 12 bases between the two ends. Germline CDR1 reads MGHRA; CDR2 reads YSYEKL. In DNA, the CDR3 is TGCGCCAGCAGCCAAGTTCCGGGGATATATGAAAAACTGTTTTTT. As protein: CASSQVPGIYEKLFF.

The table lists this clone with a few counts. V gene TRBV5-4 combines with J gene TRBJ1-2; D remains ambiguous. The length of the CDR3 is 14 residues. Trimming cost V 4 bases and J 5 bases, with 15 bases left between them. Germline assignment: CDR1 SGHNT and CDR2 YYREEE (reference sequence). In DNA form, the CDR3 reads TGTGCCAGCAGCCCCTCGGGATTTCGGTATGGCTACACCTTC. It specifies CASSPSGFRYGYTF.